Listed below are T cell receptor beta chains from one sample, sequenced in a study of T cell responses to AZD1222 COVID-19 vaccine. Libraries were prepared by immunoSEQ multiplex PCR; TCRdb keeps only in-frame clonotypes and omits some of them. The data hold some 150,000 clones, with under 95% observed a single time. This material consisted of peripheral blood, taken on day 0 of MenACWY control vaccination. All receptors derive from an adult in good health. The CDR3 runs from the conserved cysteine through the conserved F or W. A D gene is named only where the DNA matches it firmly. Not all rows give a size; the values are once, few, many and, for expanded clones, a class.

D,V,J,size,CDR3,DNA
.,TRBV7-9,TRBJ1-1,.,CASSRSRDTEAFF,TGTGCCAGCAGCCGAAGTAGAGACACTGAAGCTTTCTTT
.,TRBV7-2,TRBJ1-3,.,CASSLGRAGNTIYF,TGTGCCAGCAGCTTAGGCAGGGCTGGAAACACCATATATTTT
.,TRBV5-1,TRBJ1-2,once,CASSLEPGNFYGYTF,TGCGCCAGCAGCTTGGAGCCAGGGAACTTCTATGGCTACACCTTC
TRBD1,TRBV2,TRBJ1-4,.,CASRQGLREKLFF,TGTGCCAGCCGACAGGGTCTTCGTGAAAAACTGTTTTTT
.,TRBV11-2,TRBJ2-1,.,CASSLDLPSARRYEQFF,TGTGCCAGCAGCTTAGATCTGCCTAGCGCCCGACGGTATGAGCAGTTCTTC
.,TRBV5-1,TRBJ1-5,once,CASSPSGGNQPQHF,TGCGCCAGCAGCCCCTCAGGGGGCAATCAGCCCCAGCATTTT
.,TRBV7-8,TRBJ2-5,.,CASSSRAGRETQYF,TGTGCCAGCAGCTCGCGGGCAGGCCGAGAGACCCAGTACTTC
.,TRBV7-9,TRBJ1-2,.,CASSLLDSYTF,TGTGCCAGCAGCTTATTAGACAGCTACACCTTC
.,TRBV7-9,TRBJ2-2,.,CASSGGRLNTGELFF,TGTGCCAGCAGCGGAGGCAGGTTGAACACCGGGGAGCTGTTTTTT
.,TRBV7-8,TRBJ1-2,.,CASSLASPVANYGYTF,TGTGCCAGCAGCTTAGCGAGCCCGGTCGCCAACTATGGCTACACCTTC
.,TRBV6-1,TRBJ2-7,.,CASSERWSEQYF,TGTGCCAGCAGTGAACGATGGAGCGAGCAGTACTTC
TRBD1,TRBV4-1,TRBJ1-6,.,CASSRWDRLNSPLHF,TGCGCCAGCAGCCGTTGGGACAGACTTAATTCACCCCTCCACTTT
TRBD1,TRBV7-2,TRBJ1-5,.,CASSSGGQGSQPQHF,TGTGCCAGCAGCTCGGGAGGACAGGGGAGTCAGCCCCAGCATTTT
.,TRBV5-4,TRBJ2-7,.,CASRYDTYEQYF,TGTGCCAGCAGATATGACACTTACGAGCAGTACTTC
.,TRBV9,TRBJ1-1,once,CASSPPSNTEAFF,TGTGCCAGCAGCCCTCCGAGCAACACTGAAGCTTTCTTT
TRBD1,TRBV5-1,TRBJ1-2,.,CASSLEITGGNYGYTF,TGCGCCAGCAGCTTGGAGATTACAGGGGGAAACTATGGCTACACCTTC
.,TRBV7-2,TRBJ1-5,few,CASSFMENQPQHF,TGTGCCAGCAGCTTCATGGAGAATCAGCCCCAGCATTTT
TRBD1,TRBV2,TRBJ2-4,.,CASGDRDMDIQYF,TGTGCCAGCGGAGACAGGGATATGGACATTCAGTACTTC
.,TRBV7-9,TRBJ1-2,.,CASSIWTGPGYGYTF,TGTGCCAGCAGCATATGGACGGGCCCGGGCTACGGCTACACCTTC
.,TRBV11-2,TRBJ1-5,few,CASSLRDVDQPQHF,TGTGCCAGCAGCCTTCGGGACGTCGATCAGCCCCAGCATTTT
.,TRBV7-9,TRBJ1-5,.,CASTTGNQPQHF,TGTGCCAGCACCACAGGGAATCAGCCCCAGCATTTT
.,TRBV9,TRBJ1-2,.,CASNNPQRNYGYTF,TGTGCCAGCAACAATCCACAGAGGAACTATGGCTACACCTTC
.,TRBV4-1,TRBJ1-1,.,CASSQDAAAGNTEAFF,TGCGCCAGCAGCCAAGATGCAGCGGCCGGGAACACTGAAGCTTTCTTT
.,TRBV7-8,TRBJ2-1,.,CASSQTEYNEQFF,TGTGCCAGCAGCCAGACAGAGTACAATGAGCAGTTCTTC
.,TRBV5-1,TRBJ1-1,.,CASSLAGADTEAFF,TGCGCCAGCAGCTTGGCAGGGGCGGACACTGAAGCTTTCTTT
.,TRBV6-1,TRBJ2-7,.,CASSELPEVLNEQYF,TGTGCCAGCAGTGAACTCCCCGAGGTCTTGAACGAGCAGTACTTC
TRBD1,TRBV10-1,TRBJ1-2,.,CANRDRPNYGYTF,TGCGCCAACCGGGACAGGCCTAACTATGGCTACACCTTC
.,TRBV28,TRBJ1-5,.,CASSRPGGNQPQHF,TGTGCCAGCAGTCGACCGGGGGGCAATCAGCCCCAGCATTTT
TRBD2,TRBV11-2,TRBJ2-3,.,CASSRDYNTDTQYF,TGTGCCAGCAGCAGGGACTATAACACAGATACGCAGTATTTT
.,TRBV4-1,TRBJ1-2,.,CASSQDGVISYGYTF,TGCGCCAGCAGCCAAGATGGGGTGATAAGCTATGGCTACACCTTC
.,TRBV7-9,TRBJ1-2,.,CASSLGSGAFYGYTF,TGTGCCAGCAGCTTAGGTTCAGGAGCCTTCTATGGCTACACCTTC
.,TRBV19,TRBJ1-1,.,CASSSPMGAEAFF,TGTGCCAGTAGCTCTCCGATGGGGGCTGAAGCTTTCTTT
.,TRBV5-1,TRBJ1-2,.,CASSLRPKDLYGYTF,TGCGCCAGCAGCCTCCGACCGAAGGATCTCTATGGCTACACCTTC
.,TRBV6-5,TRBJ1-6,.,CASNLWGPQLPLHF,TGTGCCAGCAACCTTTGGGGACCCCAGCTACCCCTCCACTTT
TRBD2,TRBV3-1/TRBV3-2,TRBJ2-7,.,CASSWTSVRSYEQYF,TGTGCCAGCAGCTGGACTAGCGTTCGCTCCTACGAGCAGTACTTC
TRBD1,TRBV28,TRBJ1-1,.,CASSLATGVEAFF,TGTGCCAGCAGTTTAGCGACAGGGGTTGAAGCTTTCTTT
TRBD2,TRBV6-4,TRBJ2-3,.,CASSGTSGGGTDTQYF,TGTGCCAGCAGTGGAACTAGCGGGGGGGGCACAGATACGCAGTATTTT
.,TRBV29-1,TRBJ1-2,.,CSAAGWGAENGYTF,TGCAGCGCCGCGGGGTGGGGCGCGGAGAATGGCTACACCTTC
.,TRBV7-2,TRBJ1-6,.,CASRGGVGPHNNSPLHF,TGTGCCAGCAGGGGCGGGGTGGGTCCTCACAATAATTCACCCCTCCACTTT
TRBD2,TRBV27,TRBJ2-7,.,CASGAGGSYEQYF,TGTGCCAGCGGAGCGGGGGGCTCCTACGAGCAGTACTTC
.,TRBV7-8,TRBJ2-6,once,CASSRVVGALIISGANVLTF,TGTGCCAGCAGCCGAGTGGTCGGGGCGCTTATCATCTCTGGGGCCAACGTCCTGACTTTC
.,TRBV15,TRBJ1-1,.,CATSSPGRAPEAFF,TGTGCCACCAGCAGCCCCGGGAGGGCCCCTGAAGCTTTCTTT
.,TRBV5-1,TRBJ1-4,.,CASKRPGLYEKLFF,TGCGCCAGCAAAAGACCAGGGTTATATGAAAAACTGTTTTTT
.,TRBV10-2,TRBJ1-1,few,CASSLKNTEAFF,TGCGCCAGCAGTTTGAAGAACACTGAAGCTTTCTTT
.,TRBV20-1,TRBJ2-7,few,CSADRLYEQYF,TGCAGTGCTGACCGATTATACGAGCAGTACTTC
.,TRBV7-8,TRBJ1-1,.,CASSLVAVGDTEAFF,TGTGCCAGCAGCTTAGTGGCAGTGGGTGACACTGAAGCTTTCTTT
.,TRBV3-1/TRBV3-2,TRBJ2-1,.,CASSQDETGATYNEQFF,TGTGCCAGCAGCCAAGATGAAACGGGAGCTACTTACAATGAGCAGTTCTTC
.,TRBV2,TRBJ1-1,.,CASSDPDTEAFF,TGTGCCAGCAGTGACCCGGACACTGAAGCTTTCTTT
.,TRBV6-6,TRBJ2-7,.,CASSYSNNEQYF,TGTGCCAGCAGTTACTCGAATAACGAGCAGTACTTC